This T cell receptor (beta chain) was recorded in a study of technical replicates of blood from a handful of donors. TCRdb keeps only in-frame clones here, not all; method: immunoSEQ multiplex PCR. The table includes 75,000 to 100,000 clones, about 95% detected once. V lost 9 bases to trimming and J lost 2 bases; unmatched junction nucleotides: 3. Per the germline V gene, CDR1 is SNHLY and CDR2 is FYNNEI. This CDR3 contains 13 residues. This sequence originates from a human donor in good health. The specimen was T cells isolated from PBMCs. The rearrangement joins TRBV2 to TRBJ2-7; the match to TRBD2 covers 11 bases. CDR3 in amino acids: CARGTSGTYEQYF. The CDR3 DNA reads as TGTGCCAGAGGGACTAGCGGAACCTACGAGCAGTACTTC.